These T cell receptor beta chains were read from a single sample in a study of T cell changes during pregnancy in multiple sclerosis. The repertoire was sequenced with immunoSEQ multiplex PCR; TCRdb's copy has only in-frame clones and lacks some. The top ten hold roughly 7.7% of the sample, which has about 22,000 clones, approximately 84% seen once. The material sequenced was CD8+ T cells from peripheral blood mononuclear cells, taken after pregnancy. These receptors originate from a female donor with multiple sclerosis, enrolled in a pregnancy study. The CDR3 runs from the conserved cysteine through the conserved F or W. The D gene is left open where the match is weak. Only part of the rows carry a size: once, few, many, or a class if the clone is expanded.

.	TRBJ2-3	once	TRBV5-5	TGTGCCAGCAGCTTGGGAGAAGGGGGGGATACAGATACGCAGTATTTT	CASSLGEGGDTDTQYF
TRBD2	TRBJ2-1	once	TRBV7-8	TGTGCCAGCAGCTTACCTAGCGGAGCGTTTTACAATGAGCAGTTCTTC	CASSLPSGAFYNEQFF
.	TRBJ2-4	.	TRBV27	TGTGCCAGCAGTTTAGGAGCAGCCAAAAACATTCAGTACTTC	CASSLGAAKNIQYF
TRBD2	TRBJ2-1	.	TRBV27	TGTGCCAGCAGCCCCACACCGCCACTAGCGGGTATATACAATGAGCAGTTCTTC	CASSPTPPLAGIYNEQFF
.	TRBJ2-3	.	TRBV21-1	TGTGCCAGCAGCAAAAGGGGGAATTGCGGGAGTGGCTCAGATACGCAGTATTTT	CASSKRGNCGSGSDTQYF
.	TRBJ2-2	.	TRBV6-5	TGTGCCAGCAGTTACGGGTTGCGGGTTTACCCCGGGGAGCTGTTTTTT	CASSYGLRVYPGELFF
.	TRBJ2-1	.	TRBV7-9	TGTGCCAGCAGCCCACAACCTAGCGTTTCCTACAATGAGCAGTTCTTC	CASSPQPSVSYNEQFF
TRBD1	TRBJ2-7	.	TRBV7-9	TGTGCCAGCAGCTTAGGGACAGGGGCCTACGAGCAGTACTTC	CASSLGTGAYEQYF
TRBD1	TRBJ1-5	.	TRBV10-2	TGCGCCAGCAGTCAGACAGGGAGAGGTAGCAATCAGCCCCAGCATTTT	CASSQTGRGSNQPQHF
.	TRBJ1-6	.	TRBV6-1	TGTGCCAGCAGTGACGAGGTCAGAACCTATAATTCACCCCTCCACTTT	CASSDEVRTYNSPLHF
.	TRBJ1-4	.	TRBV15	TGTGCCACCAGCAGAGCCTCGGCAGGGCTTAATGAAAAACTGTTTTTT	CATSRASAGLNEKLFF
.	TRBJ1-1	once	TRBV19	TGTGCCAGTTCCTGGGGGAGGGGACCCCGTGAAGCTTTCTTT	CASSWGRGPREAFF
TRBD2	TRBJ2-1	medium-sized	TRBV6-4	TGTGCCAGCAGTGAAGGGACTAGCGGGAGCAATGAGCAGTTCTTC	CASSEGTSGSNEQFF
TRBD2	TRBJ2-1	few	TRBV27	TGTGCCAGCAGTTCCGGGCGTCTAGCGGGGCACAATGAGCAGTTCTTC	CASSSGRLAGHNEQFF
.	TRBJ2-6	.	TRBV4-3	TGCGCCAGCAGCCAAGATATAGCGACTGGGGCCAACGTCCTGACTTTC	CASSQDIATGANVLTF
TRBD1	TRBJ1-2	.	TRBV5-1	TGCGCCAGCAGCCCAGGGGGCGCTCATGGCTACACCTTC	CASSPGGAHGYTF
TRBD2	TRBJ2-3	.	TRBV4-1	TGCGCCAGCAGCCAAGAGATGGGACTAGCGGGAGCAGATACGCAGTATTTT	CASSQEMGLAGADTQYF
.	TRBJ2-7	.	TRBV4-1	TGCGCCAGCAGCCAAGATATACAGTCCTACGAGCAGTACTTC	CASSQDIQSYEQYF
.	TRBJ2-1	.	TRBV7-7	TGTGCTAGCAGCTTAGCTCCAGGACTCAACAATGAGCAGTTCTTC	CASSLAPGLNNEQFF
TRBD1	TRBJ2-7	.	TRBV4-3	TGCGCCAGCAGCGAAGGGACAGGGGGCTCGTACGAGCAGTACTTC	CASSEGTGGSYEQYF
.	TRBJ2-7	.	TRBV27	TGTGCCAGCAGCCCCAGCGCGGGGGCATACTCCTACGAGCAGTACTTC	CASSPSAGAYSYEQYF
.	TRBJ2-1	.	TRBV6-6	TGTGCCAGCAGTTATACGGCGGGCCCACCCTACAATGAGCAGTTCTTC	CASSYTAGPPYNEQFF
.	TRBJ2-7	.	TRBV5-1	TGCGCCAGCAGCCAGGACGGACTCTACGAGCAGTACTTC	CASSQDGLYEQYF
TRBD2	TRBJ2-1	.	TRBV6-4	TGTGCCAGCAGTGACGCTGGGACTAGCGGATACAATGAGCAGTTCTTC	CASSDAGTSGYNEQFF
TRBD2	TRBJ2-3	.	TRBV6-5	TGTGCCAGCAGTGAGCGGGAGACAGATACGCAGTATTTT	CASSERETDTQYF
TRBD1	TRBJ2-2	.	TRBV7-7	TGTGCTAGCAGCCCCGCCCCCACAGGGGCCACCGGGGAGCTGTTTTTT	CASSPAPTGATGELFF
.	TRBJ1-5	few	TRBV28	TGTGCCAGCAGTTTTTCCGGGGAAGTCAAGCCCCAGCATTTT	CASSFSGEVKPQHF
TRBD2	TRBJ2-2	.	TRBV11-2	TGTGCCAGCAGCTTATATGCGGGAGGGCCGTTCGGGGAGCTGTTTTTT	CASSLYAGGPFGELFF
TRBD2	TRBJ2-7	.	TRBV5-1	TGCGCCAGCAGCCGGAGACTAGCGGGCCCCACCGAGCAGTACTTC	CASSRRLAGPTEQYF
.	TRBJ2-7	.	TRBV25-1	TGTGCCAGCAGTGGAACAGGAGCATCCTACGAGCAGTACTTC	CASSGTGASYEQYF
.	TRBJ2-7	.	TRBV9	TGTGCCAGCAGCGGTGGGGGGACAGCCTACGAGCAGTACTTC	CASSGGGTAYEQYF
TRBD1	TRBJ1-5	.	TRBV19	TGTGCCAGCCAGGGGGCTCACAATAGCAATCAGCCCCAGCATTTT	CASQGAHNSNQPQHF
TRBD1	TRBJ1-1	.	TRBV9	TGTGCCAGCAGCCAGGGGGCTGGGTGGGGTGAGGCTGAAGCTTTCTTT	CASSQGAGWGEAEAFF
TRBD2	TRBJ2-3	.	TRBV7-9	TGTGCCAGCAGCTTAGAGGTGGGAGGGCCGGTTACGCAGTATTTT	CASSLEVGGPVTQYF
.	TRBJ2-5	.	TRBV10-3	TGTGCCATCAGTGACTCCCCCGGGGGAACAGAGACCCAGTACTTC	CAISDSPGGTETQYF
TRBD1	TRBJ1-1	.	TRBV7-9	TGTGCCAGCAGCTTACGAAGGGACAGGCCCCCGGGCGCTTTCTTT	CASSLRRDRPPGAFF
.	TRBJ1-3	.	TRBV14	TGTGCCAGCAGCCAAGCCAGACTCTCTGGAAACACCATATATTTT	CASSQARLSGNTIYF
TRBD2	TRBJ2-1	.	TRBV30	TGTGCCTGGGGACTAGCGGGAGGGCCGGGGGGTGAGCAGTTCTTC	CAWGLAGGPGGEQFF
TRBD1	TRBJ1-5	large	TRBV4-1	TGCGCCAGCAGCCAAACCAGACAGGGTGGACAGCCCCAGCATTTT	CASSQTRQGGQPQHF
.	TRBJ2-1	.	TRBV9	TGTGCCAGCAGCGCTTCCTTAGCGGTTTCCTACAATGAGCAGTTCTTC	CASSASLAVSYNEQFF
TRBD2	TRBJ2-1	.	TRBV7-2	TGTGCCAGTTTCGCCGGGGGGTATAGCGGGGGGACCTACAATGAGCAGTTCTTC	CASFAGGYSGGTYNEQFF
.	TRBJ2-1	.	TRBV7-9	TGTGCCAGCAGCATTAGCGGTTACAATGAGCAGTTCTTC	CASSISGYNEQFF
TRBD1	TRBJ1-1	once	TRBV14	TGTGCCAGCAGCGGGGACAGCTACACTGAAGCTTTCTTT	CASSGDSYTEAFF
.	TRBJ2-7	.	TRBV9	TGTGCCAGCAGCGTAACCGCGGACAGCTCCTACGAGCAGTACTTC	CASSVTADSSYEQYF